A selection of T cell receptor beta chains follows, all from one sample in a study of blood T cell repertoires in COVID-19. Repertoires were generated with immunoSEQ multiplex PCR, while TCRdb's copy carries only in-frame clones and drops some. The data contain roughly 52,000 clones, roughly 80% of them singletons. The specimen was peripheral blood. The receptors shown here come from a human donor in a cohort sampled during active or convalescent COVID-19. Both conserved end residues are part of each CDR3. The order of the fields is CDR3 length, D gene, V gene, clone size, J gene, CDR3 DNA, CDR3 protein. D genes are given only for firm matches. Clone size is not always given. Where it is, it says once, few, many or a class for expanded clones.

14	NA	TRBV19	NA	TRBJ1-6	TGTGCCAGTTCTAACTGGGGGGAGAATTCACCCCTCCACTTT	CASSNWGENSPLHF
13	NA	TRBV5-1	NA	TRBJ1-1	TGCGCCAGCAGCTTGGGTGAGGTGGCTGAAGCTTTCTTT	CASSLGEVAEAFF
12	NA	TRBV12-3/TRBV12-4	few	TRBJ2-7	TGTGCCAGCAGTTTACTCGGGAACGAGCAGTACTTC	CASSLLGNEQYF
11	NA	TRBV6-5	NA	TRBJ2-7	TGTGCCAGCAGTTATACAGGCGAGCAGTACTTC	CASSYTGEQYF
16	NA	TRBV21-1	many	TRBJ2-5	TGTGCCAGCAGCAAAGATGCGGGGCGTGGGCAAGAGACCCAGTACTTC	CASSKDAGRGQETQYF
14	TRBD1	TRBV6-5	NA	TRBJ1-1	TGTGCCAGCAGTTATGGTTGGCAGGGGGGAGAAGCTTTCTTT	CASSYGWQGGEAFF
16	TRBD2	TRBV9	NA	TRBJ2-3	TGTGCCAGCAGCCCCACAGGAGCGGGGTCTACAGATACGCAGTATTTT	CASSPTGAGSTDTQYF
15	NA	TRBV5-1	NA	TRBJ1-2	TGCGCCAGCAGCTTGGAAGGCGGCCGATCCCCTGGCTACACCTTC	CASSLEGGRSPGYTF
15	TRBD2	TRBV7-2	NA	TRBJ2-3	TGTGCCAGCAGCTTAGACAGCGGGGCCCCAGATACGCAGTATTTT	CASSLDSGAPDTQYF
14	TRBD1	TRBV2	NA	TRBJ1-2	TGTGCCAGCGGGTCGGACAGGGGATTTTATGGCTACACCTTC	CASGSDRGFYGYTF
15	NA	TRBV27	NA	TRBJ2-7	TGTGCCAGCAGTTCTCCGCTAACAGGGCACCACGAGCAGTACTTC	CASSSPLTGHHEQYF
13	NA	TRBV7-3	NA	TRBJ2-1	TGTGCCAGCAGCGCCGGGAGTTACAATGAGCAGTTCTTC	CASSAGSYNEQFF
16	NA	TRBV6-1	NA	TRBJ2-3	TGTGCCAGCAGTGAAGCTTACCCCCTGAGTGGAGATACGCAGTATTTT	CASSEAYPLSGDTQYF
12	NA	TRBV12-3/TRBV12-4	NA	TRBJ2-7	TGTGCCAGCAGTTTAAAGTTACAGAGCAAGTACTTC	CASSLKLQSKYF
15	NA	TRBV5-1	NA	TRBJ2-1	TGCGCCAGCAGCTTTGAGGGGACACTCTACAATGAGCAGTTCTTC	CASSFEGTLYNEQFF
15	TRBD2	TRBV7-9	NA	TRBJ2-1	TGTGCCAGCAGCTTAACCAGCGGGGGTTACAATGAGCAGTTCTTC	CASSLTSGGYNEQFF
15	NA	TRBV7-2	NA	TRBJ1-2	TGTGCCAGCAGCTCCCGGGGAGGGGATAACTATGGCTACACCTTC	CASSSRGGDNYGYTF
16	TRBD1	TRBV18	NA	TRBJ2-1	TGTGCCAGCTCACCGCCGACAGGGAGCGCCTACAATGAGCAGTTCTTC	CASSPPTGSAYNEQFF
15	NA	TRBV29-1	NA	TRBJ1-4	TGCAGCGTTAATCTCCCAACCAGGGTCGTTGAAAAACTGTTTTTT	CSVNLPTRVVEKLFF
13	NA	TRBV16	NA	TRBJ1-1	TGTGCCAGCAGCCATACACAGGAAGGTGAAGCTTTCTTT	CASSHTQEGEAFF
13	NA	TRBV6-2/TRBV6-3	NA	TRBJ2-3	TGTGCCAGCAGTTACGACCGGAGGGATACGCAGTATTTT	CASSYDRRDTQYF
13	NA	TRBV4-1	NA	TRBJ2-5	TGCGCCAGCAGCCAGTGGCAGAAAGAGACCCAGTACTTC	CASSQWQKETQYF
15	TRBD2	TRBV6-1	NA	TRBJ2-5	TGTGCCAGCAGTGAAGCGGGGGGGAGTCAAGAGACCCAGTACTTC	CASSEAGGSQETQYF
13	TRBD1	TRBV24-1	NA	TRBJ1-2	TGTGCCACCAGTGATTGGACAGGGGAAGGCTACACCTTC	CATSDWTGEGYTF
14	NA	TRBV6-5	NA	TRBJ1-1	TGTGCCAGCATGCGGACGGGAGGGGGCACTGAAGCTTTCTTT	CASMRTGGGTEAFF
16	TRBD1	TRBV9	NA	TRBJ2-2	TGTGCCAGCAGCGGGGCAGGGGGCGCGATTAGCGGGGAGCTGTTTTTT	CASSGAGGAISGELFF
12	NA	TRBV7-2	NA	TRBJ1-5	TGTGCCAGCAGGAGTGGCAATCAGCCCCAGCATTTT	CASRSGNQPQHF
16	TRBD1	TRBV7-2	once	TRBJ1-2	TGTGCCAGCAGCTTATTGGGAGGACAGGGTGGCTATGGCTACACCTTC	CASSLLGGQGGYGYTF
13	NA	TRBV7-3	NA	TRBJ1-1	TGTGCCAGCAGTTCCACTCCGAACACTGAAGCTTTCTTT	CASSSTPNTEAFF
14	NA	TRBV18	NA	TRBJ1-2	TGTGCCAGCTCACCTCAACAGGGACACTATGGCTACACCTTC	CASSPQQGHYGYTF
15	TRBD1	TRBV4-1	NA	TRBJ2-2	TGCGCCAGCAGCCCGCCGGGACAGGGTGCCGGGGAGCTGTTTTTT	CASSPPGQGAGELFF
15	NA	TRBV7-2	NA	TRBJ2-5	TGTGCCAGCAGCTTAGGGATCTCAGGCAGAGAGACCCAGTACTTC	CASSLGISGRETQYF
14	NA	TRBV7-8	NA	TRBJ1-1	TGTGCCAGCAGCTTAGGGCCCGGGGACACTGAAGCTTTCTTT	CASSLGPGDTEAFF
15	TRBD1	TRBV10-3	few	TRBJ2-3	TGTGCCATCAGTGGGACAGGGATGAGCACAGATACGCAGTATTTT	CAISGTGMSTDTQYF
14	TRBD2	TRBV3-1/TRBV3-2	NA	TRBJ2-5	TGTGCCAGCAGCCTTACTAGCGGAGAAGAGACCCAGTACTTC	CASSLTSGEETQYF
13	NA	TRBV19	NA	TRBJ1-2	TGTGCCAGTAGTATAGTGGCTTCACGCGGCTACACCTTC	CASSIVASRGYTF
15	NA	TRBV27	NA	TRBJ1-3	TGTGCCAGCAGTTTAAGTCTACTCTCTGGAAACACCATATATTTT	CASSLSLLSGNTIYF
13	NA	TRBV16	NA	TRBJ1-1	TGTGCCAGCAGCCAGCGGGAGAACACTGAAGCTTTCTTT	CASSQRENTEAFF
16	TRBD2	TRBV9	NA	TRBJ2-3	TGTGCCAGCAGTTTCCTAGCGGGGGTTCCCACAGATACGCAGTATTTT	CASSFLAGVPTDTQYF
12	NA	TRBV11-2	few	TRBJ2-7	TGTGCCAGCGGGGCCATCCCCTACGAGCAGTACTTC	CASGAIPYEQYF
14	NA	TRBV7-9	NA	TRBJ1-1	TGTGCCAGCAGCCAAACGACAGGAGTCACTGAAGCTTTCTTT	CASSQTTGVTEAFF
13	TRBD2	TRBV12-3/TRBV12-4	NA	TRBJ2-1	TGTGCCAGCAGAGCCGGGGGGGCAAATGAGCAGTTCTTC	CASRAGGANEQFF
14	NA	TRBV14	few	TRBJ1-1	TGTGCCAGCAGCCTACAGTTAACGAACACTGAAGCTTTCTTT	CASSLQLTNTEAFF
15	TRBD1	TRBV3-1/TRBV3-2	NA	TRBJ2-7	TGTGCCAGCAGCCAAGATTTGGGGACAGTCTACGAGCAGTACTTC	CASSQDLGTVYEQYF
14	TRBD1	TRBV30	NA	TRBJ2-7	TGTGCCTGGAGCCGGGACAGGGGCTCCTACGAGCAGTACTTC	CAWSRDRGSYEQYF
13	NA	TRBV14	NA	TRBJ2-7	TGTGCCAGCAGCCAGACTAGGGTGTACGAGCAGTACTTC	CASSQTRVYEQYF
13	NA	TRBV27	once	TRBJ1-1	TGTGCCAGCAGCCCACAGGGAGACACTGAAGCTTTCTTT	CASSPQGDTEAFF
17	TRBD1	TRBV7-8	NA	TRBJ2-2	TGTGCCAGCAGCTTCGCCGGGACAGGGGGCCTCACCGGGGAGCTGTTTTTT	CASSFAGTGGLTGELFF
13	NA	TRBV18	NA	TRBJ1-1	TGTGCCAGCTCACCACCGATTAACTCTGAAGCTTTCTTT	CASSPPINSEAFF
13	NA	TRBV14	NA	TRBJ1-2	TGTGCCAGCAGCCAAGAGGGAGGGCGAGGCTACACCTTC	CASSQEGGRGYTF
16	NA	TRBV6-5	NA	TRBJ1-3	TGTGCCAGCAGTTACTCATCCCGGAGCTCTGGAAACACCATATATTTT	CASSYSSRSSGNTIYF
14	TRBD2	TRBV7-2	few	TRBJ2-7	TGTGCCAGCGTACGCAACGGGGGGGCCGGCGAGCAGTACTTC	CASVRNGGAGEQYF
16	NA	TRBV7-9	NA	TRBJ1-2	TGTGCCAGCAGCAAAGATTTCCGGGAAGGACCCTATGGCTACACCTTC	CASSKDFREGPYGYTF
15	TRBD1	TRBV7-2	NA	TRBJ1-2	TGTGCCAGCAGCGTGAACAGGGGGCTTGAAAATGGCTACACCTTC	CASSVNRGLENGYTF
15	TRBD1	TRBV27	NA	TRBJ1-5	TGTGCCAGCAGCCAACAGGGGGTAAGCAATCAGCCCCAGCATTTT	CASSQQGVSNQPQHF
15	TRBD2	TRBV4-2	NA	TRBJ2-5	TGTGCCAGCAGCCAACAAACTAGCGGCCAAGAGACCCAGTACTTC	CASSQQTSGQETQYF
15	NA	TRBV4-3	NA	TRBJ1-2	TGCGCCAGCAGCCCCACCGGGTCAGGGGAAGAAGGCTACACCTTC	CASSPTGSGEEGYTF
14	TRBD1	TRBV6-6	NA	TRBJ2-7	TGTGCCAGCAGCCTTGGGACAGGCACCTACGAGCAGTACTTC	CASSLGTGTYEQYF
16	TRBD2	TRBV5-1	NA	TRBJ2-2	TGCGCCAGCAGCTTCGGTGCGGGGGGCAGCACCGGGGAGCTGTTTTTT	CASSFGAGGSTGELFF